The 12 T cell receptor beta chains below were found in one sample sequenced in a study of CD4 T cells in relation to SARS-CoV-2 and coronaviruses. Antigen specificity for these receptors is unknown. This table comes from immunoSEQ multiplex PCR, and its TCRdb copy is limited to in-frame clones, with some not included. This sample carries about 21,000 clones, 76% of them seen once, and the ten largest clones take around a sixth. The unexposed donors gave CD4+ T cells in about 2010-2019, prior to COVID-19. After approximately ten days of culture, CD4+ T cells were isolated. Source material: CD4+ T cells from PBMCs, cultured in vitro. These receptors all stem from a human donor in good health.

This sequence joins TRBV7-9 and TRBJ1-1; 7 bases map to TRBD1. V lost 2 bases, J lost 4 bases, and 4 bases stayed unmatched. Germline V gene lookup returns CDR1 SEHNR and CDR2 FQNEAQ (reference sequence). The CDR3 runs to 14 residues. CDR3 nucleotide sequence: TGTGCCAGCAGCTTACCCCGGGACAGCACTGAAGCTTTCTTT. Protein product: CASSLPRDSTEAFF.

The chain's CDR3 is CASSDRTRTYEQYF. The CDR3 nucleotides read TGCGCCAGCAGTGACCGGACTAGGACCTACGAGCAGTACTTC. V usage is TRBV10-2 and J usage is TRBJ2-7, with 7 bases identical to TRBD2. V lost 3 bases and J lost 2; bases outside the gene matches: 4. The CDR3 sequence is 14 residues long. Germline CDR1 reads WSHSY; CDR2 reads SAAADI.

The chain couples TRBV12-5 to TRBJ1-1, with 7 bases lining up with TRBD1. After removal of 3 bases from V and 1 base from J, the junction contained 23 bases not matched to a gene. Germline V gene data show CDR1 as LGHNT and CDR2 as FRNRAP. This CDR3 comprises 21 residues. The CDR3 coding sequence is TGTGCTAGTGGTTTCAGGGGGATGCTATGGGACAGCAAAAGTTCGAACACTGAAGCTTTCTTT. This translates into CASGFRGMLWDSKSSNTEAFF.

The chain recombines TRBV12-5 with TRBJ2-1; weak D call: TRBD1 (7 bases). The germline V and J ends were trimmed by 4 bases and 0 bases, with 19 bases remaining between them. CDR3 length: 18 residues. CDR1 LGHNT and CDR2 FRNRAP come from the germline V gene. The CDR3 sequence is CASGYTGDGGSSYNEQFF. CDR3 coding DNA: TGTGCTAGTGGTTACACAGGGGACGGGGGAAGCTCCTACAATGAGCAGTTCTTC.

The chain has TRBV27 and TRBJ2-1; weak D call: TRBD1 (5 bases). Germline CDR1 and CDR2: MNHEY and SMNVEV (reference sequence). The CDR3 has 15 residues. V lost 8 bases to trimming and J lost 0 bases, with 14 bases between them. CDR3 DNA: TGTGCCAGCTGGGGCAGCGAGAGCTCCTACAATGAGCAGTTCTTC. It translates to CASWGSESSYNEQFF.

The CDR3, as DNA: TGCGCCAGCAGCGGAGGGGGGCTAGTGACCCAGTACTTC. It encodes CASSGGGLVTQYF. The gene calls are TRBV5-1 and TRBJ2-5; D might be TRBD1 or TRBD2, each matching 6 bases. The germline V gene encodes CDR1 SGHRS and CDR2 YFSETQ. V lost 4 bases and J 7 bases, leaving 14 bases between the germline ends. This CDR3 has 13 residues.

This clone was observed a handful of times. The chain recombines TRBV6-6 with TRBJ2-1; 10 bases are a match to TRBD1. Unmatched junction bases numbered 2, after V lost 2 bases and J lost 4 bases. CDR3 length equals 15 residues. Germline assignment: CDR1 MNHNY and CDR2 SVGAGI (reference sequence). CDR3 DNA: TGTGCCAGCAGTTACGGGACAGGGGAGTACAATGAGCAGTTCTTC. Its protein is CASSYGTGEYNEQFF.

The V call is TRBV6-5, the J call TRBJ1-1; TRBD1 is a possible D gene (5 bases). This CDR3 has 14 residues. Trimming left V 7 bases short and J 1 base short, with 13 bases between. Per germline, CDR1 MNHEY and CDR2 SVGAGI. The CDR3 nucleotides read TGTGCCAGCACCTCGGGTAGGGGGAACACTGAAGCTTTCTTT. It codes for CASTSGRGNTEAFF.

This chain links TRBV30 with TRBJ1-4; D is unresolved. CDR3 length equals 13 residues. V was trimmed by 4 bases and J by 6 bases, leaving 12 bases between them. From germline, CDR1 is GTSNPN and CDR2 SVGIG (reference sequence). CDR3: CAWIGGRDEKLFF. The CDR3, as DNA: TGTGCCTGGATCGGAGGTCGGGATGAAAAACTGTTTTTT.

This clone was seen a single time. V usage is TRBV28 and J usage is TRBJ1-2; the D gene is possibly TRBD1 (6 bases). Trimming removed 7 bases at V and 2 bases at J, with 17 bases between. The CDR3 covers 15 residues. In germline, CDR1 is MDHEN, CDR2 SYDVKM. CDR3 nucleotide sequence: TGTGCCAGCACTGAAGCGGGGGGGCGGAACTATGGCTACACCTTC. It encodes CASTEAGGRNYGYTF.

The rearrangement uses TRBV11-3 and TRBJ2-7; D may be TRBD2 (6 bases). CDR1 and CDR2 from the germline V gene are SGHNT and YENEEA. There are 15 residues in the CDR3. V was clipped by 0 bases and J by 2 bases, with 11 bases between them. CDR3 region: CASSLDHAGTYEQYF. The CDR3 DNA reads TGTGCCAGCAGCTTAGATCACGCGGGAACCTACGAGCAGTACTTC.

This clone came up a few times. This sequence joins TRBV11-2 and TRBJ2-3; 16 nucleotides agree with TRBD2. The CDR3 is 20 residues long. J was trimmed by 4 bases and V by 0 bases; bases with no gene match: 10. Per the germline V gene, CDR1 is SGHAT and CDR2 is FQNNGV. This CDR3 reads CASSLDHQGTSGRAPDTQYF. CDR3 bases: TGTGCCAGCAGCTTAGATCACCAGGGGACTAGCGGGAGGGCCCCAGATACGCAGTATTTT.